One and the same sample provided the 24 T cell receptor beta chains below, sequenced in a study of somatic mutations in cytotoxic T cells in rheumatoid arthritis. Only in-frame clones appear in the TCRdb table, and some are missing; sequencing was by immunoSEQ multiplex PCR. The sample lists approximately 9,300 clones; about 90% were seen once. The sample taken for sequencing was CD8+ T cells sorted from blood. The origin of the receptors is a woman younger than 35 with rheumatoid arthritis.

V gene TRBV28 combines with J gene TRBJ2-5; no clear D. The CDR3 is 17 amino acids. The V gene's germline CDR1 is MDHEN and CDR2 SYDVKM. V was shortened by 4 bases and J by 9 bases, with 27 bases between the two germline ends. CDR3 protein: CASSSNQAHATGLSQYF. CDR3 bases: TGTGCCAGCAGTTCCAACCAAGCGCACGCTACTGGGTTGTCCCAGTACTTC.

The rearrangement uses TRBV9 and TRBJ2-1, with 9 bases identical to TRBD2. There are 16 residues in the CDR3. Germline CDR1 and CDR2: SGDLS and YYNGEE. V dropped 6 bases and J dropped 4; count of bases not matched to a gene: 11. This CDR3 reads CASTKGASGGYNEQFF. CDR3 nucleotide sequence: TGTGCCAGCACCAAAGGGGCCAGCGGGGGGTACAATGAGCAGTTCTTC.

In its sample, this clone was seen once. The chain carries TRBV7-9 and TRBJ2-5; perhaps TRBD2 as D (7 bases). The CDR3 is made up of 17 amino acids. From germline, CDR1 is SEHNR and CDR2 FQNEAQ (reference sequence). The V gene lost 1 base and the J gene lost 3 bases, with 18 bases spanning the gap. The chain's CDR3 is CASSLGRGRGGEETQYF. CDR3 in DNA: TGTGCCAGCAGCTTAGGAAGAGGTAGGGGGGGAGAAGAGACCCAGTACTTC.

The chain couples TRBV10-3 to TRBJ1-2, with 11 bases identical to TRBD1. CDR3 size: 15 residues. The V and J ends lost 2 bases and 4 bases, in that order; junction bases with no gene match: 3. CDR1 is ENHRY, CDR2 SYGVKD, per germline. The CDR3: CAISEPGQGAYGYTF. The CDR3 DNA sequence: TGTGCCATCAGTGAGCCCGGACAGGGGGCCTATGGCTACACCTTC.

V is TRBV15 and J is TRBJ2-2; 10 bases are shared with TRBD1. Germline V gene data show CDR1 as LNHNV and CDR2 as YYDKDF (reference sequence). The CDR3 spans 15 residues. Trimming at V came to 6 bases and at J to 5 bases, leaving 6 bases not matched to a gene. The CDR3 region is CATRRDRGRTGELFF. The CDR3 bases are TGTGCCACCAGGAGGGACAGGGGTCGAACCGGGGAGCTGTTTTTT. The entire variable domain, with the rest obtained from reference TRBV15 and TRBJ2-2, is as follows: DAMVIQNPRYQVTQFGKPVTLSCSQTLNHNVMYWYQQKSSQAPKLLFHYYDKDFNNEADTPDNFQSRRPNTSFCFLDIRSPGLGDTAMYLCATRRDRGRTGELFFGEGSRLTVL.

The chain links TRBV4-3 to TRBJ2-1; D is perhaps TRBD1 (6 bases). Trimming left V 0 bases short and J 5 bases short, with 14 bases between. The CDR3 has 16 residues. Germline CDR1 is LGHNA and CDR2 is YSLEER. DNA for the CDR3: TGCGCCAGCAGCCAAGAGGACAGTCACATCCACAATGAGCAGTTCTTC. Translated: CASSQEDSHIHNEQFF.

This clone was detected a few times. J is TRBJ2-1 and V is TRBV6-1; no definite D call. The germline CDR1 and CDR2 sequences are MNHNS and SASEGT. V was shortened by 3 bases and J by 10 bases, with 13 bases between the two germline ends. CDR3 length: 13 residues. CDR3 coding DNA: TGTGCCAGCAGTGAGCGGCAGATCTACGAGCAGTTCTTC. It yields the protein CASSERQIYEQFF.

The CDR3 sequence: CASSPTVHQETQYF. CDR3 in DNA: TGTGCCAGCTCACCCACAGTCCACCAAGAGACCCAGTACTTC. This sequence joins TRBV18 and TRBJ2-5; no clear D gene. Looked up from germline, CDR1 is KGHSH and CDR2 is LQKENI. The germline V and J ends were trimmed by 3 bases and 0 bases, with 8 bases remaining between them. This CDR3 comprises 14 residues.

CDR3: CASSLQQGTHEQYF. CDR3 bases: TGTGCCAGCAGCTTACAACAGGGTACCCACGAGCAGTACTTC. The chain is built from TRBV11-2 and TRBJ2-7; the D gene is possibly TRBD1 (6 bases). Trimming removed 2 bases from V and 5 bases from J, with 13 bases in between. This CDR3 has 14 amino acids. Per the germline V gene, CDR1 is SGHAT and CDR2 is FQNNGV. Looking up the rest from reference TRBV11-2 and TRBJ2-7 gives the full variable domain: EAGVAQSPRYKIIEKRQSVAFWCNPISGHATLYWYQQILGQGPKLLIQFQNNGVVDDSQLPKDRFSAERLKGVDSTLKIQPAKLEDSAVYLCASSLQQGTHEQYFGPGTRLTVT.

V is TRBV7-9 and J is TRBJ1-4; weak D call: TRBD1 (5 bases). Germline V gene sequence: CDR1 SEHNR, CDR2 FQNEAQ (reference sequence). The CDR3 runs to 12 residues. The V end lost 6 bases, the J end lost 5 bases, and 7 bases lay between the germline ends. The CDR3 region has the DNA TGTGCCAGCAGGGGGCTGAATGAAAAACTGTTTTTT. As protein: CASRGLNEKLFF.

This chain links TRBV6-5 with TRBJ2-7; maybe TRBD1 (5 bases). V was shortened by 2 bases and J by 1 base, with 9 bases between the two germline ends. From germline, CDR1 is MNHEY and CDR2 SVGAGI. The CDR3 is 14 amino acids. CDR3: CASSYTTESYEQYF. In DNA form, the CDR3 reads TGTGCCAGCAGTTACACGACAGAGTCCTACGAGCAGTACTTC.

The chain uses TRBV6-6 and TRBJ2-5, with D possibly TRBD2 on 6 matching bases. CDR3 length: 16 amino acids. The V and J ends lost 0 bases and 5 bases respectively, with 16 bases between them. Germline V lookup: CDR1 MNHNY, CDR2 SVGAGI (reference sequence). CDR3 loop: CASSYSRVGGKETQYF. The CDR3 DNA follows: TGTGCCAGCAGTTACTCCCGGGTGGGGGGAAAGGAGACCCAGTACTTC.

The chain combines TRBV2 with TRBJ1-3, with 9 bases aligning to TRBD1. Germline values: CDR1 SNHLY, CDR2 FYNNEI. This CDR3 has 15 residues. The trim removed 10 bases at V and 0 bases at J, leaving 7 bases unmatched. The CDR3 here is CATLTGGSSGNTIYF. CDR3 bases: TGTGCCACTCTGACAGGGGGGAGCTCTGGAAACACCATATATTTT.

V and J are TRBV7-6 and TRBJ2-7; TRBD2 is a possible D gene (6 bases). Per germline, CDR1 SGHVS and CDR2 FNYEAQ. With 3 bases removed from V and 6 bases from J, the gap between germline ends came to 18 bases. There are 15 residues in the CDR3. The CDR3 DNA sequence: TGTGCCAGCAGCTTGGAGGGGTTAGTTGTGGGCGAGCAGTACTTC. Residues: CASSLEGLVVGEQYF.

V gene TRBV2 combines with J gene TRBJ2-7; the D gene is possibly TRBD1 (5 bases). The CDR3 consists of 14 residues. The V gene's germline CDR1 is SNHLY and CDR2 FYNNEI. Between the trimmed V and J ends, which lost 8 bases and 7 bases, there was a span of 21 bases. The CDR3 region is CASSWGSPLWEQYF. DNA for the CDR3: TGTGCCAGCTCTTGGGGCAGTCCTCTGTGGGAGCAGTACTTC.

J is TRBJ1-5 and V is TRBV4-1; 9 bases match TRBD1. CDR3 length: 15 residues. Germline-derived CDR1 and CDR2 are MGHRA and YSYEKL. Trimming removed 4 bases from V and 1 base from J; junction bases left unmatched: 2. The CDR3 protein is CASSPTGGSNQPQHF. DNA for the CDR3: TGCGCCAGCAGCCCGACAGGGGGAAGCAATCAGCCCCAGCATTTT.

This chain connects TRBV7-8 to TRBJ1-1, with 7 bases matching TRBD1. V was clipped by 5 bases and J by 0 bases; unmatched bases: 3. The CDR3 is 14 residues long. Germline V CDR1 and CDR2: SGHVS, FQNEAQ. CDR3 protein: CASSPRGMNTEAFF. The CDR3 DNA follows: TGTGCCAGCAGCCCCAGGGGGATGAACACTGAAGCTTTCTTT.

The CDR3 spells CATSRDRRAGDGYTF. The CDR3 DNA sequence: TGTGCCACCAGCAGAGATCGTAGGGCAGGGGATGGCTACACCTTC. The genes are TRBV15 and TRBJ1-2; tentative D call: TRBD1 (6 bases). Germline CDR1 LNHNV, CDR2 YYDKDF (reference sequence). V shed 0 bases and J shed 6 bases, with 14 bases lying between them. CDR3 size: 15 residues. Based on the CDR3 plus reference TRBV15 and TRBJ1-2, the full variable domain is DAMVIQNPRYQVTQFGKPVTLSCSQTLNHNVMYWYQQKSSQAPKLLFHYYDKDFNNEADTPDNFQSRRPNTSFCFLDIRSPGLGDTAMYLCATSRDRRAGDGYTFGSGTRLTVV.

The gene calls are TRBV7-6 and TRBJ2-3, with 7 bases aligning to TRBD2. The germline V gene encodes CDR1 SGHVS and CDR2 FNYEAQ. The CDR3 spans 15 residues. V trimming: 5 bases; J trimming: 6 bases; junction bases outside the gene matches: 11. The CDR3 spells CASSDGTTALDTQYF. The DNA for the CDR3 is TGTGCCAGCAGCGATGGGACTACGGCACTTGATACGCAGTATTTT. Drawing the rest from reference TRBV7-6 and TRBJ2-3, the complete variable domain is GAGVSQSPRYKVTKRGQDVALRCDPISGHVSLYWYRQALGQGPEFLTYFNYEAQQDKSGLPNDRFSAERPEGSISTLTIQRTEQRDSAMYRCASSDGTTALDTQYFGPGTRLTVL.

This rearrangement joins TRBV5-4 to TRBJ2-2; 10 bases map to TRBD2. Germline CDR1 reads SGHNT; CDR2 reads YYREEE (reference sequence). The V gene end was trimmed by 3 bases and the J gene end by 7 bases; junction bases not matched to a gene: 6. This CDR3 is 15 amino acids long. The CDR3, as DNA: TGTGCCAGCAGCTGGCTAGCGGGAGAAGGCGGGGAGCTGTTTTTT. Translated: CASSWLAGEGGELFF. Variable domain in full (rest from reference TRBV5-4 and TRBJ2-2): ETGVTQSPTHLIKTRGQQVTLRCSSQSGHNTVSWYQQALGQGPQFIFQYYREEENGRGNFPPRFSGLQFPNYSSELNVNALELDDSALYLCASSWLAGEGGELFFGEGSRLTVL.

J is TRBJ1-2 and V is TRBV25-1; D perhaps matches TRBD1 (5 bases). Trimming took off 7 bases at V and 1 base at J, with 13 bases between the two ends. CDR3 length equals 14 residues. Germline V gene data show CDR1 as MGHDK and CDR2 as SYGVNS. This CDR3 reads CASTGGGYNYGYTF. CDR3 bases: TGTGCCAGCACTGGGGGGGGGTATAACTATGGCTACACCTTC.

The CDR3 sequence is CASSAPGAYEQYF. CDR3 in DNA: TGTGCCAGCAGCGCCCCAGGGGCCTACGAGCAGTACTTC. The chain carries TRBV7-9 and TRBJ2-7, with D perhaps TRBD1 (6 bases). CDR3 length: 13 amino acids. Germline V gives CDR1 SEHNR, CDR2 FQNEAQ (reference sequence). Trimming cost V 5 bases and J 2 bases, with 10 bases left between them.

The V and J genes are TRBV5-5 and TRBJ1-1; D is uncertain. The V end was cut by 7 bases, the J end by 0 bases, with 10 bases between. This CDR3 comprises 13 residues. Germline assignment: CDR1 SGHKS and CDR2 YYEKEE (reference sequence). The CDR3 region is CASRRDLNTEAFF. The CDR3 DNA sequence: TGTGCCAGCCGGAGAGATTTGAACACTGAAGCTTTCTTT.

V and J are TRBV9 and TRBJ2-7, with D tentatively TRBD1 (6 bases). In germline, CDR1 is SGDLS, CDR2 YYNGEE. Trimming cost V 0 bases and J 6 bases, with 10 bases left between them. The CDR3 spans 13 residues. CDR3 residues: CASSVAGEGEQYF. The CDR3 region has the DNA TGTGCCAGCAGCGTAGCAGGGGAAGGCGAGCAGTACTTC.